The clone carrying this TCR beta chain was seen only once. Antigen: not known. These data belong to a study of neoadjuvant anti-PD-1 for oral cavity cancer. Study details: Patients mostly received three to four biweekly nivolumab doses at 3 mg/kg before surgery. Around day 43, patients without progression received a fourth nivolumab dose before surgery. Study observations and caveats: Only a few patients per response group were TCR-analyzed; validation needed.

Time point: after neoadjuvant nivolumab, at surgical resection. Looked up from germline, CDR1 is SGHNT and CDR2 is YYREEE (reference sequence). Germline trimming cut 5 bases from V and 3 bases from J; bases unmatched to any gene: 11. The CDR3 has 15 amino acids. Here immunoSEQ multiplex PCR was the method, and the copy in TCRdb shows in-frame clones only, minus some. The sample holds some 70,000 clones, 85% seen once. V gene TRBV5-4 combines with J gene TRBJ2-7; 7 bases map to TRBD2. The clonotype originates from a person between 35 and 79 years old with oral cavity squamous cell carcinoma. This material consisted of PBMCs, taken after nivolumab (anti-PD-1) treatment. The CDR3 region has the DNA TGTGCCAGCAGTTGGGGAGGGGTTGGGATCTACGAGCAGTACTTC. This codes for CASSWGGVGIYEQYF.